This T cell receptor beta chain was captured in a study of PD-1 blockade in classical Hodgkin lymphoma. The repertoire was sequenced with immunoSEQ multiplex PCR; TCRdb's copy has only in-frame clones and lacks some. The sample consists of around 19,000 clones, approximately 90% of them appearing once. Trimming removed 5 bases at V and 2 bases at J, with 10 bases between. The V gene's germline CDR1 is LNHDA and CDR2 SQIVND (reference sequence). The CDR3 is 14 residues long. A remark on this clone: Antigen specificity is unknown.

With no exception, relapse followed autologous stem cell transplantation in all patients, and brentuximab vedotin exposure varied. Findings of the study overall: The baseline diversity of complete responders showed similarity to that of newly diagnosed patients. No one has yet defined what causes the repertoire differences, which may be disease activity or prior therapy. Exclusion was applied to patients who started nivolumab under 1 year after ASCT.

The chain is built from TRBV19 and TRBJ1-3; TRBD1 might be the D (6 bases). The TCR comes from a human donor with classical Hodgkin lymphoma. This specimen was peripheral blood mononuclear cells (PBMCs), taken before the second cycle of nivolumab. This CDR3 reads CASSLQGTGNTIYF. DNA for the CDR3: TGTGCCAGTAGTCTCCAGGGGACTGGAAACACCATATATTTT.